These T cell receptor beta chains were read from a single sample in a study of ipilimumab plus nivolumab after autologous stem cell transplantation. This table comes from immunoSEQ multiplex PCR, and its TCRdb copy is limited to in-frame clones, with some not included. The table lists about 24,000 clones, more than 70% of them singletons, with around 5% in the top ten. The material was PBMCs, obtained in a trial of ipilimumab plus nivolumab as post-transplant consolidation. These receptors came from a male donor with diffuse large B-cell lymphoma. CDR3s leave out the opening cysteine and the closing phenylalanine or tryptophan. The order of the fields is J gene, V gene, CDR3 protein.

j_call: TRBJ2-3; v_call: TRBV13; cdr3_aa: ASSLYGSQY
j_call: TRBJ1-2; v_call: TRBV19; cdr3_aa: ASSTGLNYGYT
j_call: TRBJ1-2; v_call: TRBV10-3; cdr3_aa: AITDPRVNYGYT
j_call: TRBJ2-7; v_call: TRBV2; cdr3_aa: ASSGGLSSYEQY
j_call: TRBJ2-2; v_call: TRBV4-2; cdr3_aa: ASSPSDATGELF
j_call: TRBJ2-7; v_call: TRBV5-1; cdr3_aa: ASSSGLAGGREY
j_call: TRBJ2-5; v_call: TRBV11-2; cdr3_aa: ASSLGSGFSGTQY
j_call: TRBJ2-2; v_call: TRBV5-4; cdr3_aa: ASSQRAWNTGELF
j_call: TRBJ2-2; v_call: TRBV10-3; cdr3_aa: AISPNRAGTGELF
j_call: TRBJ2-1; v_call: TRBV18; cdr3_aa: ASSPPAAGGREQF
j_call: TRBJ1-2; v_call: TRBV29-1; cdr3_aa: SVLPGPSNYGYT
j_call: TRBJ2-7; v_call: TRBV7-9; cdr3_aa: ASSFRDRGGLG
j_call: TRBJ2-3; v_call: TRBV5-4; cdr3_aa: ASSSASGGTSTDTQY
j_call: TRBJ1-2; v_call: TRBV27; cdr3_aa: ASRESQAGANYGYT
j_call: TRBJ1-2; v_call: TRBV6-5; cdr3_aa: ASSYSRRGMNGYT
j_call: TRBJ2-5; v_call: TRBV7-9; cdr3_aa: ASSRGDRETQY
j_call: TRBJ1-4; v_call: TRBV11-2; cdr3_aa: ASSLSLGWVRETNEKLF
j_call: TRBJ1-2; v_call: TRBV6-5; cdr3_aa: ASSSSMGRDGYT
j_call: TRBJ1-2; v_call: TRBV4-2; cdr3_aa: ASSQDEGAASDYGYT
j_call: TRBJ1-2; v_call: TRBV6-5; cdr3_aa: AARGGGYGYT
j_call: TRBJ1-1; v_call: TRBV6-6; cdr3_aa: ASSSHEGVVLGAF
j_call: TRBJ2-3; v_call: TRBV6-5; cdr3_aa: ASRMAGPSTDTQY
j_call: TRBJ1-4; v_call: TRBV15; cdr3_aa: ATSRGRRTAEKLF